This T cell receptor (beta chain) is from a study of sequential checkpoint blockade in melanoma. Germline CDR1 MNHNY, CDR2 SVGAGI (reference sequence). With 6 bases removed from V and 2 bases from J, the gap between germline ends came to 7 bases. The CDR3 loop spans 13 amino acids. The protocol was immunoSEQ multiplex PCR, while the TCRdb copy is restricted to in-frame clones and leaves out a portion. The table has roughly 15,000 clones, about 78% seen once. Sample treatment: randomized to nivolumab then ipilimumab (arm A) or the reverse (arm B). Patients had received no earlier DNA-damaging chemotherapy. From thawed PBMCs, live CD3+CD8+ cells negative for CD19 and CD56 were sorted.

Material: CD8+ T cells sorted from blood (inferred from file names), obtained from a patient given nivolumab and ipilimumab in sequence. This TCR derives from a human donor with melanoma. This chain uses TRBV6-6 with TRBJ2-2; D is possibly TRBD1 (5 bases). The DNA of the CDR3 is TGTGCCAGCAGGACAGTTAACACCGGGGAGCTGTTTTTT. This gives the protein CASRTVNTGELFF.